This T cell receptor (beta chain) is drawn from a study of identical twins. Whole-study findings and limits: Insertions ran lower in abundant cord blood beta clonotypes, though not in memory repertoires.

This clonotype came up a few times. The antigen remains undetermined. A single record per CDR3 protein comes from TCRdb applying MiXCR to the 5' RACE reads. The data contain roughly 480,000 distinct CDR3 sequences, approximately 24% of them seen just once; the ten biggest clones take up 2.9%. The sample also formed part of further work on T cells expressing NK-cell markers.

This receptor was taken from a woman between 18 and 29 years old in good health. The material sequenced was CD4+ T cells sorted from blood.

Written as DNA, the CDR3 is TGTGCCAGCAGCTCCGCGCCGGGGTCATACACCGGGGAGCTGTTTTTT. Translated: CASSSAPGSYTGELFF. V usage is TRBV7-9 and J usage is TRBJ2-2; TRBD2 might be the D (5 bases). This CDR3 spans 16 amino acids. Trimming cost V 4 bases and J 3 bases, with 15 bases left between them. Per germline, CDR1 SEHNR and CDR2 FQNEAQ (reference sequence).